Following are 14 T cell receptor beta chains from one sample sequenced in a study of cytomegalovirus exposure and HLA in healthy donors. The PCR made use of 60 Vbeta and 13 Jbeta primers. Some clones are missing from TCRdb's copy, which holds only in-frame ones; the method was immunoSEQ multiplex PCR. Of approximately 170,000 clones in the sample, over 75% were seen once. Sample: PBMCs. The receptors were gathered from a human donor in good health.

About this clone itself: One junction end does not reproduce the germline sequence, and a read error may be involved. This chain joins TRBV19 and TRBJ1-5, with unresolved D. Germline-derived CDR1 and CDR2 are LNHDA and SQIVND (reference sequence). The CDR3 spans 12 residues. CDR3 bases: TGTGCCAGTAGTATAGACCCCGGCAGGCTGAATTTT. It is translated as CASSIDPGRLNF.

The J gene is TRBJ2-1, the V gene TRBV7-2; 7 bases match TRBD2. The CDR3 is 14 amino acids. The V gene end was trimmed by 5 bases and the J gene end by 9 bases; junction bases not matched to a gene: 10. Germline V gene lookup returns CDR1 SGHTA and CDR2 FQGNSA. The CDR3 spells CASSPVGGSTEQFF. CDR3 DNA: TGTGCCAGCAGCCCAGTCGGGGGGAGCACTGAGCAGTTCTTC.

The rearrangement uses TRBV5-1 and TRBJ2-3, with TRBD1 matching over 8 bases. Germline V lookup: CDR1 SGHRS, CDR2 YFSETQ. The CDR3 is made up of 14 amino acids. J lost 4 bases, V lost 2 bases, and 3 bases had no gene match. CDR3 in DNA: TGCGCCAGCAGCTTCGGACAGGGAGCAGATACGCAGTATTTT. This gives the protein CASSFGQGADTQYF.

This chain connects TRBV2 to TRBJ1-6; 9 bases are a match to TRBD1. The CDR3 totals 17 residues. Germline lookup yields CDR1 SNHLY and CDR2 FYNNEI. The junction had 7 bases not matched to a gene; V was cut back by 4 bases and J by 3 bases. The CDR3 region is CASSGDRVPVYNSPLHF. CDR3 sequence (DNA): TGTGCCAGCAGTGGGGACAGGGTGCCCGTCTATAATTCACCCCTCCACTTT.

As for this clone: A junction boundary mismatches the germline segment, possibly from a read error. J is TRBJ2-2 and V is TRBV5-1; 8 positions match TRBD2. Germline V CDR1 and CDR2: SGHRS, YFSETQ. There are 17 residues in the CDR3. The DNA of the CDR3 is TGCGCCAGCAGCTTGGCTGCGGGGGGTACGAACACCGGGGAACTGTTTTTT. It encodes CASSLAAGGTNTGELFF.

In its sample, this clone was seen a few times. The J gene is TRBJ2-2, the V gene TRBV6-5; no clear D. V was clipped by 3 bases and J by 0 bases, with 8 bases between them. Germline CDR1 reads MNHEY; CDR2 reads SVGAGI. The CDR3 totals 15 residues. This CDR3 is CASSYAESNTGELFF. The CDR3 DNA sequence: TGTGCCAGCAGTTATGCGGAATCGAACACCGGGGAGCTGTTTTTT.

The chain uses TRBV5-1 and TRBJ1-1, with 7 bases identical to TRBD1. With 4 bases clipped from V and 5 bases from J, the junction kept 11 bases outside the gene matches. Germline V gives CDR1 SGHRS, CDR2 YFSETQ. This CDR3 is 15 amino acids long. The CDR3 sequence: CASSIQGPKGTEAFF. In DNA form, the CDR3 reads TGCGCCAGCAGCATACAGGGGCCGAAGGGAACTGAAGCTTTCTTT.

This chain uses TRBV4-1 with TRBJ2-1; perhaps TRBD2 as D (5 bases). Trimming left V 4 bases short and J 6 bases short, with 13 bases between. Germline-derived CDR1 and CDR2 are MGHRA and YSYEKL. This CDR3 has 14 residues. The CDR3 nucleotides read TGCGCCAGCAGCCCCATCCCTGAGGGCAATGAGCAGTTCTTC. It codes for CASSPIPEGNEQFF.

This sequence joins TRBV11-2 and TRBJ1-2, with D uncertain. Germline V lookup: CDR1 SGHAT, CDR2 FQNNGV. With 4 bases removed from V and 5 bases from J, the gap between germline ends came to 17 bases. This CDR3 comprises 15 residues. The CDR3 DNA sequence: TGTGCCAGCAGCTCCCACCGGGAGGGTTGGTATGGCTACACCTTC. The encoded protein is CASSSHREGWYGYTF.

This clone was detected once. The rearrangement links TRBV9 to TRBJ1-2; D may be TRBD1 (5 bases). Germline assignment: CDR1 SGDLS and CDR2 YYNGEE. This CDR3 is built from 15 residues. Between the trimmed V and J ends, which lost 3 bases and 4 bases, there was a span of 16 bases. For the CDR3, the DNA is TGTGCCAGCAGCGCAACTGTAGGGGCTGGCTATGGCTACACCTTC. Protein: CASSATVGAGYGYTF.

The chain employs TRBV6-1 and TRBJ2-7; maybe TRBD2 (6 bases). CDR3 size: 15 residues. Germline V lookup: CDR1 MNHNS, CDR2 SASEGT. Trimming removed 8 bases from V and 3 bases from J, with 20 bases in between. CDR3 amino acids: CASSSLGGPGYEQYF. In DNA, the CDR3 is TGTGCCAGCTCGTCTCTTGGAGGGCCTGGCTACGAGCAGTACTTC.

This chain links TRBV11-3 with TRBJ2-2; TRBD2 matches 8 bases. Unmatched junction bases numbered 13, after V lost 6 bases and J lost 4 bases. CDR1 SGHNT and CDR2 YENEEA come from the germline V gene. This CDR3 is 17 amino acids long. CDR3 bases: TGTGCCAGCAGTATTAGGGGGGGGACTAGAGGCACCGGGGAGCTGTTTTTT. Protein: CASSIRGGTRGTGELFF.

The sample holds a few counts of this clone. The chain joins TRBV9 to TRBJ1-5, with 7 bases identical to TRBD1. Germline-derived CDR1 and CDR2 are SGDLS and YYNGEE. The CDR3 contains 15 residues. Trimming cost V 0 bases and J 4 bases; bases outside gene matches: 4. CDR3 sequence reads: CASSVGQGGNQPQHF. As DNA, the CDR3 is TGTGCCAGCAGCGTAGGACAGGGTGGTAATCAGCCCCAGCATTTT.

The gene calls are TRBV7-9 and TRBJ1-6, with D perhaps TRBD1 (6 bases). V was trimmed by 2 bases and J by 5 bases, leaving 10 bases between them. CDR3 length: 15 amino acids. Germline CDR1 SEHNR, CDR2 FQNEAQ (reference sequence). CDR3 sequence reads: CASSLPGANNSPLHF. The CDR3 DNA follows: TGTGCCAGCAGCTTACCAGGGGCAAATAATTCACCCCTCCACTTT.